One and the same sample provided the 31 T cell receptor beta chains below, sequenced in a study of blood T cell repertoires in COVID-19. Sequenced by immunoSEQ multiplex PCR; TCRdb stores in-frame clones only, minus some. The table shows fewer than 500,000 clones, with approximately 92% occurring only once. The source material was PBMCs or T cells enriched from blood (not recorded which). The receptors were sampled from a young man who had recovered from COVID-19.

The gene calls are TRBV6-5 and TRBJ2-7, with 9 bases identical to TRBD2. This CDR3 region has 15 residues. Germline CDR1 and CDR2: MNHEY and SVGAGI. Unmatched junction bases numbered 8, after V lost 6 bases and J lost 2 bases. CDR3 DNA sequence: TGTGCCAGCAGCGACCCTAGCGGGACAGCCTACGAGCAGTACTTC. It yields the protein CASSDPSGTAYEQYF.

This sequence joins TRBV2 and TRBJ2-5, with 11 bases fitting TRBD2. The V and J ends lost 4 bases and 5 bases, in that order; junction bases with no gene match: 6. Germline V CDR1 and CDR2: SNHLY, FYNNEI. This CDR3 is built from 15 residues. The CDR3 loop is CASSASGRMVETQYF. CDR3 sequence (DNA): TGTGCCAGCAGTGCTAGCGGGAGGATGGTGGAGACCCAGTACTTC.

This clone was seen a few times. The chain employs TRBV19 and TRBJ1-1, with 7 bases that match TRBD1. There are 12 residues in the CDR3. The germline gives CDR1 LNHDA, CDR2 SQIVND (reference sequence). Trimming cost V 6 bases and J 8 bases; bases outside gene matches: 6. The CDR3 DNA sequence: TGTGCCAGTAGGGTCCGGGACAGCGAAGCTTTCTTT. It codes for CASRVRDSEAFF. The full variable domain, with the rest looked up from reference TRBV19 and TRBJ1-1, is DGGITQSPKYLFRKEGQNVTLSCEQNLNHDAMYWYRQDPGQGLRLIYYSQIVNDFQKGDIAEGYSVSREKKESFPLTVTSAQKNPTAFYLCASRVRDSEAFFGQGTRLTVV.

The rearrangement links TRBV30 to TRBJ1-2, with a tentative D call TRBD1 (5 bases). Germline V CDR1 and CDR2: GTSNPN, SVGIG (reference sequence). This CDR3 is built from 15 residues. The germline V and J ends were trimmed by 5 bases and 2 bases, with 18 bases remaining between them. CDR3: CAWDPGRGANYGYTF. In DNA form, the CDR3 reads TGTGCCTGGGACCCCGGGCGGGGCGCGAACTATGGCTACACCTTC.

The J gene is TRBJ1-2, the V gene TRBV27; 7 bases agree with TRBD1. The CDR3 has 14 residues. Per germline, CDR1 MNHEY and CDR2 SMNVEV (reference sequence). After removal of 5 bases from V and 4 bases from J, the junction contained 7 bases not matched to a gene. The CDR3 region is CASSRLGQSYGYTF. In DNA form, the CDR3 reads TGTGCCAGCAGTCGCCTGGGACAGTCCTATGGCTACACCTTC.

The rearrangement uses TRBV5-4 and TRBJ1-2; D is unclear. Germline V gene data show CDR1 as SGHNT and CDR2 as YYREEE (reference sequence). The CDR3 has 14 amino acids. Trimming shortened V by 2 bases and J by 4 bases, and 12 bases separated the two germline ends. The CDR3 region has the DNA TGTGCCAGCAGCTTTGAGGGCATGGGCTATGGCTACACCTTC. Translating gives CASSFEGMGYGYTF. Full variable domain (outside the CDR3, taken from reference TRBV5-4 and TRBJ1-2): ETGVTQSPTHLIKTRGQQVTLRCSSQSGHNTVSWYQQALGQGPQFIFQYYREEENGRGNFPPRFSGLQFPNYSSELNVNALELDDSALYLCASSFEGMGYGYTFGSGTRLTVV.

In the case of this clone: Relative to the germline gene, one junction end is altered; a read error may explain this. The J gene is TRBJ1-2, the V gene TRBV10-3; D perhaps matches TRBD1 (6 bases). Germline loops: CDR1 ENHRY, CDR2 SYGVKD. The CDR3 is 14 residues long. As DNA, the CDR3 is TGTGCCATCAGTGAGAACACCCAGGGGTATGTCTACACCTTC. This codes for CAISENTQGYVYTF.

The CDR3 bases are TGTGCCAGCAGCCCTAGCGGGAGGGGTTCAGATACGCAGTATTTT. Protein: CASSPSGRGSDTQYF. This rearrangement joins TRBV7-2 to TRBJ2-3; 12 bases map to TRBD2. With V trimmed by 5 bases and J by 4 bases, 4 bases remained unmatched. The CDR3 length is 15 residues. Germline V gives CDR1 SGHTA, CDR2 FQGNSA.

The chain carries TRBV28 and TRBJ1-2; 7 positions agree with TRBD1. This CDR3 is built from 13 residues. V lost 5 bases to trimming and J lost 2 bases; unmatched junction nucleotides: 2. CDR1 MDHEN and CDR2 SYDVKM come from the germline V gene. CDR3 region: CASSQDRNYGYTF. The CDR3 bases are TGTGCCAGCAGTCAGGACAGGAACTATGGCTACACCTTC.

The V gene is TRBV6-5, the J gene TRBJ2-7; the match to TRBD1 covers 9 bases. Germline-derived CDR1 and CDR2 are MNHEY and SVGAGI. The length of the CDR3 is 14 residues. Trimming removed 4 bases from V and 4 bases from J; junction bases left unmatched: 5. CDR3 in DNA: TGTGCCAGCAGTTGGGGACAGGGTAGATACGAGCAGTACTTC. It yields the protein CASSWGQGRYEQYF.

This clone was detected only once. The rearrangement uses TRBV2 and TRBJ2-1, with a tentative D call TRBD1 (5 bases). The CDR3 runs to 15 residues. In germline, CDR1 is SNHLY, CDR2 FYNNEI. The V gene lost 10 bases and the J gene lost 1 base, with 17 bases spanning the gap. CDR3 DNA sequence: TGTGCCACTGCCCCAGGCAGGGCGTCCTACAATGAGCAGTTCTTC. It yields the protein CATAPGRASYNEQFF.

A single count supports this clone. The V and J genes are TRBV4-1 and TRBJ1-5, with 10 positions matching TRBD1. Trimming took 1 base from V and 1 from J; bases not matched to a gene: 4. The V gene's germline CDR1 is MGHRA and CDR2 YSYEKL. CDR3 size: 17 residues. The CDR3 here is CASSQGLGQGSNQPQHF. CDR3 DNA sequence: TGCGCCAGCAGCCAAGGACTGGGACAGGGGAGCAATCAGCCCCAGCATTTT.

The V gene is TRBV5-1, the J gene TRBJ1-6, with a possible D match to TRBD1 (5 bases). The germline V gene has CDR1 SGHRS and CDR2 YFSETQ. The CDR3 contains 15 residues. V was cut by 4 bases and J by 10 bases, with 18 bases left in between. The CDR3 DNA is TGCGCCAGCAGCGCAACAGGCGCCGTCGGGTCACCCCTCCACTTT. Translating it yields CASSATGAVGSPLHF.

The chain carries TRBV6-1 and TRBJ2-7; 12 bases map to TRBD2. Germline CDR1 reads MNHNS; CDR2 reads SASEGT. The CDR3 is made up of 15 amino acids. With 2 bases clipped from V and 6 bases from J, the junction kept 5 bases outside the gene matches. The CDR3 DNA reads TGTGCCAGCAGTGAACGACTAGCGGGAGCGGGCGAGCAGTACTTC. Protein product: CASSERLAGAGEQYF.

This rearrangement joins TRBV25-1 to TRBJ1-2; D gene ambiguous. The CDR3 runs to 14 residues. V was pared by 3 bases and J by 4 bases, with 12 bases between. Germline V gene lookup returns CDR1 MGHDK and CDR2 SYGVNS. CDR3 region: CASSDGELSYGYTF. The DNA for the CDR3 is TGTGCCAGCAGTGATGGGGAGTTGAGCTATGGCTACACCTTC.

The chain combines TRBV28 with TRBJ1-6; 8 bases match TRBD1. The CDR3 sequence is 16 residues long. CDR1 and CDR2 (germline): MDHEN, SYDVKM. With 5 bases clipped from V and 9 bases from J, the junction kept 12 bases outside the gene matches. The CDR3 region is CASSMPNRGTLSPLHF. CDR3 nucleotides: TGTGCCAGCAGTATGCCCAACAGGGGGACCCTTTCACCCCTCCACTTT.

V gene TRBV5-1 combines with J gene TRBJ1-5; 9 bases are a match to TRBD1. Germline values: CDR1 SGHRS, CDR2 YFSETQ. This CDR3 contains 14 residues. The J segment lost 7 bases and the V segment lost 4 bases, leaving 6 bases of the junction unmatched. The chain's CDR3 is CASSPGTGRQPQHF. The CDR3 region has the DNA TGCGCCAGCAGCCCAGGGACAGGGCGACAGCCCCAGCATTTT.

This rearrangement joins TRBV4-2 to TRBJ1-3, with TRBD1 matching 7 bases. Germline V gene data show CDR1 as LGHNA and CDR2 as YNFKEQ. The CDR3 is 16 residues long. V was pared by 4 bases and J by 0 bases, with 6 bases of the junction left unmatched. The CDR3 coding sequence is TGTGCCAGCAGCCGGTACGACAGGGACTCTGGAAACACCATATATTTT. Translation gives CASSRYDRDSGNTIYF.

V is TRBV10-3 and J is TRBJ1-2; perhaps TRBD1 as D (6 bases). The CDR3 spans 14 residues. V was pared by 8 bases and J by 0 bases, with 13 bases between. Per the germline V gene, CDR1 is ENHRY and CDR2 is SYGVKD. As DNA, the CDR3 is TGTGCCATCGAGTCTGGGGGCTCTAACTATGGCTACACCTTC. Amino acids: CAIESGGSNYGYTF.

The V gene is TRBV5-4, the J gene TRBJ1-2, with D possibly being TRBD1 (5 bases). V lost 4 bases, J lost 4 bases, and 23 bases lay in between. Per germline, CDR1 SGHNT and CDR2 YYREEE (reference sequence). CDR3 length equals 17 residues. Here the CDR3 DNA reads TGTGCCAGCAGCCAGTTGGGTCTCCAGGGTTCATTCTATGGCTACACCTTC. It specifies CASSQLGLQGSFYGYTF.

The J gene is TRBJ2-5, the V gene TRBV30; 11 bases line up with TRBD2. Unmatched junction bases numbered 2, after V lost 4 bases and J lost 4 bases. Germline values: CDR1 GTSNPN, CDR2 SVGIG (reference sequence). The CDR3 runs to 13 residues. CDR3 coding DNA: TGTGCCTGGAACGGACTAGCGGGAGAGACCCAGTACTTC. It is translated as CAWNGLAGETQYF.

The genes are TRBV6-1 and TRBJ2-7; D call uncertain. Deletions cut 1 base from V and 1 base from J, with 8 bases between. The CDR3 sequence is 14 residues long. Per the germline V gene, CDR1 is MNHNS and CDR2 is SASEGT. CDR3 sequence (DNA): TGTGCCAGCAGTGAAGTGGGCAGATCCTACGAGCAGTACTTC. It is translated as CASSEVGRSYEQYF.

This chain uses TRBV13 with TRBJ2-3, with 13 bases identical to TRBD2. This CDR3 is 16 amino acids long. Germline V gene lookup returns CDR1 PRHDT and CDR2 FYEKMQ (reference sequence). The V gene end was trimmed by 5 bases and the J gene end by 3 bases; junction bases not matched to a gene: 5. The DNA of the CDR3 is TGTGCCAGCAGCCCCGGGACTAGCGGGATAACAGATACGCAGTATTTT. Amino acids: CASSPGTSGITDTQYF.

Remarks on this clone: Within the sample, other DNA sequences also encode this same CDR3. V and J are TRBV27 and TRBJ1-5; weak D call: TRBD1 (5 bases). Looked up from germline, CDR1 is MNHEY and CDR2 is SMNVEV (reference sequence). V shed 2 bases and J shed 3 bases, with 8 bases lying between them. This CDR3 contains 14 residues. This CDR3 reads CASSLQGFNQPQHF. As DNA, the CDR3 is TGTGCCAGCAGTTTACAGGGTTTCAATCAGCCCCAGCATTTT.

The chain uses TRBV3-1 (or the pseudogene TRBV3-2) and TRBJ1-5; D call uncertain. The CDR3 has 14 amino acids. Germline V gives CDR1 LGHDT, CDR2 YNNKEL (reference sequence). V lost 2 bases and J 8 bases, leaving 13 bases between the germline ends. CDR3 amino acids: CASSQRHGDEPQHF. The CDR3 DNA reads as TGTGCCAGCAGCCAACGTCACGGAGACGAGCCCCAGCATTTT.

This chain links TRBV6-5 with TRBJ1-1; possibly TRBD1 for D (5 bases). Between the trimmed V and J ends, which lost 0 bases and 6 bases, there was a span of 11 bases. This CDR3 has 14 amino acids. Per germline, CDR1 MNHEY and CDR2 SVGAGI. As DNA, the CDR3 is TGTGCCAGCAGTTACTCGGGGGGTAGGGCTGAAGCTTTCTTT. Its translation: CASSYSGGRAEAFF.

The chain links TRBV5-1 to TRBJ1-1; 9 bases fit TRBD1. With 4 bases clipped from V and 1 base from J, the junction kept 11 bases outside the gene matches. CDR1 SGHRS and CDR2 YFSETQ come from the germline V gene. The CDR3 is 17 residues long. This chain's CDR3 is CASSGAWDREANTEAFF. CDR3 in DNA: TGCGCCAGCAGCGGCGCCTGGGACAGGGAGGCGAACACTGAAGCTTTCTTT. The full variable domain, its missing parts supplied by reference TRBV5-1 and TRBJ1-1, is KAGVTQTPRYLIKTRGQQVTLSCSPISGHRSVSWYQQTPGQGLQFLFEYFSETQRNKGNFPGRFSGRQFSNSRSEMNVSTLELGDSALYLCASSGAWDREANTEAFFGQGTRLTVV.

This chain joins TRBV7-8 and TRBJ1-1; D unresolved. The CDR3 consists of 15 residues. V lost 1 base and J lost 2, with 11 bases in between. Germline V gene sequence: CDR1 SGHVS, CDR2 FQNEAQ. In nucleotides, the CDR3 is TGTGCCAGCAGCTTAGAGTTAACATTTAACACTGAAGCTTTCTTT. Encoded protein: CASSLELTFNTEAFF. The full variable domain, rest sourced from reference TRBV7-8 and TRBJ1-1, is GAGVSQSPRYKVAKRGQDVALRCDPISGHVSLFWYQQALGQGPEFLTYFQNEAQLDKSGLPSDRFFAERPEGSVSTLKIQRTQQEDSAVYLCASSLELTFNTEAFFGQGTRLTVV.

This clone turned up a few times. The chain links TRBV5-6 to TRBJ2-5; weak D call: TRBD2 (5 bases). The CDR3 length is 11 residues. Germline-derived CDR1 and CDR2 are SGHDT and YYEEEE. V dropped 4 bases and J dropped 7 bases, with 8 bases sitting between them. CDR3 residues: CASSRAGTQYF. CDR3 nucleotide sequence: TGTGCCAGCAGCCGTGCGGGGACCCAGTACTTC.

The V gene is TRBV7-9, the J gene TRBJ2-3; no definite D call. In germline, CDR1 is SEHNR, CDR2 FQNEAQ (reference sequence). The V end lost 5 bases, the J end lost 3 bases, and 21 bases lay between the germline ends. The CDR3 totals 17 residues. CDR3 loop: CASSPQEQKALTDTQYF. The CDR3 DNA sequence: TGTGCCAGCAGCCCCCAAGAACAGAAGGCTTTAACAGATACGCAGTATTTT.

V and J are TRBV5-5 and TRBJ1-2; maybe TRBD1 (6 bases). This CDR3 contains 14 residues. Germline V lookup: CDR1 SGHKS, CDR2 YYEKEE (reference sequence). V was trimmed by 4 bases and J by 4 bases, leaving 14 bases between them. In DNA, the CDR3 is TGTGCCAGCAGCCCTCAGCGGACAGCCTATGGCTACACCTTC. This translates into CASSPQRTAYGYTF.